One TCR beta chain is described in this entry. The table lists this clone with a few counts. What this receptor recognizes is not known. No base-level quality is on record; no much larger clone is a single base apart. The sample belongs to a study of OX40 agonist ivuxolimab in advanced cancers. About the investigation overall: The costimulatory receptor OX40 (CD134) was targeted by ivuxolimab, a fully human IgG2 agonistic monoclonal antibody. In the dose-escalation cohort, roughly four fifths of patients were male, and the mean age was roughly 60 years, with a range of about 20 to 90. The monotherapy dose-escalation portion (N ≈ 52 patients) of the phase I ivuxolimab trial is reported in the paper. Patients were allowed to have had prior anti-PD-1, anti-PD-L1 or anti-CTLA-4 therapy, and 30% to 40% of the dose-escalation patients had been treated with checkpoint inhibitors. Partial responses were achieved by three dose-escalation patients, of whom one had hepatocellular carcinoma and two had cutaneous melanoma. Among the approximately 50 dose-escalation patients, around 20 had hepatocellular carcinoma, roughly 15 melanoma, 9 renal cell carcinoma and 9 head and neck cancer. Peripheral TCRbeta sequencing was intended to test whether TCR sequence diversity was altered and clonal T-cell expansion was caused by ivuxolimab. Intravenous ivuxolimab was administered to patients every 2 weeks at six dose levels: 0.01, 0.1, 0.3, 1.5, 3 and 10 mg/kg. On the study overall, not on this receptor specifically: After ivuxolimab, expanded clones were on average more numerous among CD8+ T cells than among CD4+ T cells. Low levels of normalized T-cell clonal expansion were also shown by some nonresponding patients. At doses of 0.1 to 3.0 mg/kg, clonal expansion of both CD4+ and CD8+ T cells in blood was seen between baseline and week 6. Partial responders in the 0.1-3.0 mg/kg groups had among the lowest normalized peripheral clonal expansion, especially among CD8+ T cells. The antigen specificity of the clonally expanded peripheral T cells was not determined.

Here V drops 11 bases and J drops 3 bases, and the junction holds 13 bases not matched to any gene. CDR3 length: 16 amino acids, cysteine to phenylalanine. The retained sequence is limited to the CDR3, 48 bases, with the frame set at the first base. For CDR1 and CDR2, the germline V gene (reference sequence) lists SEHNR and FQNEAQ. Genomic DNA was extracted from sorted cells for sequencing of the TCRbeta CDR3 region. TCRbeta CDR3 regions were sequenced using the immunoSEQ Assay. TCRdb holds this immuneACCESS table with in-frame rearrangements only. Some clones are missing; in checked studies, unresolved V genes explain under half, and the rest has no known cause. This sample has some 62,000 clones in its table, and around 90% of those were observed once. Of the sample, about an eighth falls within the top ten clones. Patients with a history of autoimmune disease or receiving systemic immunosuppression were excluded from the trial. Peripheral blood for TCR sequencing was drawn from every dose cohort at baseline, at cycle 4 day 1 and at cycle 7 day 1. Samples came from an open-label, multicenter, first-in-human phase I dose-escalation trial of ivuxolimab. Adults with locally advanced or metastatic melanoma, renal cell, hepatocellular, or head and neck squamous cell carcinoma were enrolled in the trial. CD4+ and CD8+ T cells were sorted separately from peripheral blood before TCR sequencing.

Source: CD4+ or CD8+ T cells sorted from blood, taken in a trial of the OX40 agonist ivuxolimab. The sequence derives from an adult with an advanced solid tumor such as melanoma, head and neck, liver or kidney cancer. Recombination linked TRBV7-9 to TRBJ2-5; 12 bases in the junction line up with TRBD2. The CDR3 corresponds to CAVLASGRGAKETQYF. The nucleotide sequence is TGTGCCGTCCTGGCTAGCGGGAGGGGGGCTAAAGAGACCCAGTACTTC.